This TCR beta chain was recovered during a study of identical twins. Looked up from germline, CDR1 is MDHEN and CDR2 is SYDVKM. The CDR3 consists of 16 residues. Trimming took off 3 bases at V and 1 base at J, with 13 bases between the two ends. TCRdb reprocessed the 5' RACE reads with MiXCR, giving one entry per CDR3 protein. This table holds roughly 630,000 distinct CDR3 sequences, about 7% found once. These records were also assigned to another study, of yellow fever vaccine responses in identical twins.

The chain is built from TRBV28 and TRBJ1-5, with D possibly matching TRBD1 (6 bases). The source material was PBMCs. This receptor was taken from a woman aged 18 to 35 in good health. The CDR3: CASSFLSQGSNQPQHF. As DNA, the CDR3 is TGTGCCAGCAGTTTCCTCTCCCAGGGGAGCAATCAGCCCCAGCATTTT.